Described below is a single T cell receptor (beta chain) sequence and its context. The antigen remains unidentified. A much more abundant neighbour one base away suggests this may be a read error. This specimen belongs to a study of identical twins. Broader study findings: Weaker excess twin sharing was seen among beta out-of-frame sequences. Modeled out-of-frame TCR alpha sharing in monozygotic twins fell below observed levels. A lower insertion count was a feature of abundant cord blood beta clonotypes, with no such feature in memory repertoires.

TCRdb reprocessed the 5' RACE reads via MiXCR and lists one record per CDR3 protein. This sample has fewer than 450,000 distinct CDR3 sequences, with about 9% found just once. All donors were healthy Caucasians. CDR3 length: 16 residues. Trimming cost V 11 bases and J 4 bases; bases outside gene matches: 13. Per the germline V gene, CDR1 is LNHDA and CDR2 is SQIVND (reference sequence). The sequencing sample was made of naive T cells sorted from blood. V is TRBV19 and J is TRBJ2-3; 12 positions match TRBD2. The TCR sequence derives from a woman aged 50 to 65 in good health. CDR3 region: CAGTEGGLAGSDTQYF. DNA for the CDR3: TGTGCCGGTACGGAAGGGGGACTAGCGGGCTCAGATACGCAGTATTTT.